Following are 29 T cell receptor beta chains from one sample sequenced in a study of shared clonotypes between healthy human individuals. Generated by immunoSEQ multiplex PCR, the TCRdb table keeps only in-frame clones and is missing some. The sample holds over 2 million clones; roughly 96% are singletons and the top ten take around 0.13%. The specimen was naive CD4+ T cells sorted from blood. The sample's subset: CD45RA+ positively selected. These receptors were collected from a man aged 18 to 30 in good health.

On this clone itself: This same CDR3 is encoded by further DNA sequences in the sample. The V call is TRBV5-1, the J call TRBJ2-3; 8 bases agree with TRBD1. This CDR3 spans 15 amino acids. V lost 0 bases and J lost 4; bases outside the gene matches: 4. Germline V gives CDR1 SGHRS, CDR2 YFSETQ. For the CDR3, the DNA is TGCGCCAGCAGCTTGGGAGGGACAGGCCCAGATACGCAGTATTTT. Translated, it gives CASSLGGTGPDTQYF.

The chain carries TRBV10-1 and TRBJ2-7; no firm D call. Germline CDR1 and CDR2: WNHNN and SYGVQD (reference sequence). The CDR3 consists of 10 residues. Trimming removed 10 bases from V and 3 bases from J, with 7 bases in between. The CDR3 sequence: CATTNYEQYF. For the CDR3, the DNA is TGCGCCACCACGAACTACGAGCAGTACTTC.

This clone occurred once. This sequence joins TRBV5-1 and TRBJ2-5; the D is unclear. The CDR3 loop spans 12 amino acids. Germline assignment: CDR1 SGHRS and CDR2 YFSETQ. The ends were cut back, 4 bases at V and 4 bases at J, with 8 bases in the middle. CDR3 amino acids: CASSEGSETQYF. The CDR3 coding sequence is TGCGCCAGCAGCGAAGGGTCAGAGACCCAGTACTTC.

The chain couples TRBV6-6 to TRBJ2-3; tentatively, D is TRBD2 (7 bases). Trimming left V 10 bases short and J 0 bases short, with 14 bases between. Germline CDR1 MNHNY, CDR2 SVGAGI (reference sequence). CDR3 length: 14 residues. CDR3 region: CATQRDTSTDTQYF. The CDR3 nucleotides are TGTGCCACCCAGCGGGACACTAGCACAGATACGCAGTATTTT.

The chain links TRBV5-6 to TRBJ2-3; D gene uncertain. V was trimmed by 6 bases and J by 0 bases, leaving 14 bases between them. The CDR3 totals 15 residues. Germline V gene data show CDR1 as SGHDT and CDR2 as YYEEEE. The CDR3 here is CASTVVGKSTDTQYF. DNA of the CDR3: TGTGCCAGCACGGTGGTAGGGAAGAGCACAGATACGCAGTATTTT.

The chain carries TRBV7-2 and TRBJ1-6; 8 nucleotides agree with TRBD1. Losses at the gene ends were 0 bases for V and 11 bases for J; bases not matched to a gene: 6. Germline V gene lookup returns CDR1 SGHTA and CDR2 FQGNSA. This CDR3 contains 15 residues. The CDR3 DNA follows: TGTGCCAGCAGCTTAGCCACCGGGACAGGCGCACCCCTCCACTTT. It is translated as CASSLATGTGAPLHF.

Comments on this clone: Other DNA variants within this sample encode the same CDR3. The rearrangement uses TRBV18 and TRBJ2-6; possible D gene TRBD2, 5 bases. Trimming took 0 bases from V and 2 from J, leaving 8 bases between them. The CDR3 has 16 residues. CDR1 KGHSH and CDR2 LQKENI come from the germline V gene. CDR3 coding DNA: TGTGCCAGCTCACCACCCGTGGGAGCTGGGGCCAACGTCCTGACTTTC. It codes for CASSPPVGAGANVLTF.

This chain uses TRBV4-3 with TRBJ2-1; D perhaps matches TRBD2 (6 bases). The CDR3 covers 13 residues. The V end lost 1 base, the J end lost 11 bases, and 12 bases lay between the germline ends. Germline V gene lookup returns CDR1 LGHNA and CDR2 YSLEER. CDR3 sequence: CASSQGRLGKQFF. For the CDR3, the DNA is TGCGCCAGCAGCCAAGGAAGACTAGGCAAGCAGTTCTTC.

The chain joins TRBV4-1 to TRBJ1-6, with 7 bases aligning to TRBD1. CDR3 length equals 18 residues. CDR1 and CDR2 (germline): MGHRA, YSYEKL. J was trimmed by 1 base and V by 0 bases; bases with no gene match: 6. CDR3 DNA sequence: TGCGCCAGCAGCCAAGAAGAGGGGGCGAGTTCCTATAATTCACCCCTCCACTTT. This gives the protein CASSQEEGASSYNSPLHF.

Concerning this clone: Other DNA sequences in this specimen translate into the identical CDR3. This sequence joins TRBV6-1 and TRBJ2-3; the D gene could be TRBD1 or TRBD2 (5 bases each). The CDR3 contains 14 residues. Trimming cost V 4 bases and J 3 bases, with 11 bases left between them. CDR1 and CDR2 from the germline V gene are MNHNS and SASEGT. This chain's CDR3 is CASSAGLGTDTQYF. The CDR3 DNA is TGTGCCAGCAGTGCGGGGCTAGGAACAGATACGCAGTATTTT.

This chain connects TRBV6-5 to TRBJ1-1; D unclear. Germline lookup yields CDR1 MNHEY and CDR2 SVGAGI. V was clipped by 6 bases and J by 3 bases, with 11 bases between them. This CDR3 is built from 13 residues. This chain's CDR3 is CASSLNSDTEAFF. The CDR3 DNA sequence: TGTGCCAGCAGCCTTAATTCGGACACTGAAGCTTTCTTT.

The chain couples TRBV7-9 to TRBJ2-2; D is possibly TRBD2 (5 bases). The germline CDR1 and CDR2 sequences are SEHNR and FQNEAQ (reference sequence). Trimming took off 0 bases at V and 2 bases at J, with 10 bases between the two ends. The CDR3 has 16 amino acids. The CDR3 protein is CASSLARTGNTGELFF. The CDR3 DNA sequence: TGTGCCAGCAGCTTAGCACGGACGGGAAACACCGGGGAGCTGTTTTTT. The full variable domain, with the rest looked up from reference TRBV7-9 and TRBJ2-2, is DTGVSQNPRHKITKRGQNVTFRCDPISEHNRLYWYRQTLGQGPEFLTYFQNEAQLEKSRLLSDRFSAERPKGSFSTLEIQRTEQGDSAMYLCASSLARTGNTGELFFGEGSRLTVL.

This chain connects TRBV5-4 to TRBJ2-7, with 10 bases identical to TRBD2. Germline V gene lookup returns CDR1 SGHNT and CDR2 YYREEE (reference sequence). The CDR3 extends over 17 amino acids. Germline trimming cut 4 bases from V and 2 bases from J; bases unmatched to any gene: 12. CDR3 coding DNA: TGTGCCAGCAGCATGAGGACTAGCGGAACCCTCCCCTACGAGCAGTACTTC. Translation gives CASSMRTSGTLPYEQYF.

The chain uses TRBV4-2 and TRBJ1-1, with 9 positions matching TRBD1. With V trimmed by 1 base and J by 5 bases, 11 bases remained unmatched. Germline assignment: CDR1 LGHNA and CDR2 YNFKEQ. The CDR3 contains 17 residues. CDR3 loop: CASSQVGDIQGATEAFF. CDR3 bases: TGTGCCAGCAGCCAAGTGGGGGATATACAGGGGGCAACTGAAGCTTTCTTT.

V is TRBV9 and J is TRBJ2-1; D may correspond to TRBD1 or TRBD2 (5 bases each). The CDR3 sequence is 15 residues long. V lost 3 bases, J lost 4 bases, and 14 bases lay in between. In germline, CDR1 is SGDLS, CDR2 YYNGEE. The CDR3 region has the DNA TGTGCCAGCAGCGGGGGGAGTCAGGGATACAATGAGCAGTTCTTC. It codes for CASSGGSQGYNEQFF. The full variable domain, rest sourced from reference TRBV9 and TRBJ2-1, is DSGVTQTPKHLITATGQRVTLRCSPRSGDLSVYWYQQSLDQGLQFLIQYYNGEERAKGNILERFSAQQFPDLHSELNLSSLELGDSALYFCASSGGSQGYNEQFFGPGTRLTVL.

Note on this clone: A read error may produce the germline difference seen at one junction end. The chain has TRBV30 and TRBJ2-5; D is ambiguous. CDR1 is GTSNPN and CDR2 is SVGIG in the germline V gene (reference sequence). This CDR3 spans 13 amino acids. This CDR3 reads CAWSARAREAQYF. The CDR3 coding sequence is TGTGCCTGGAGTGCCAGAGCAAGAGAGGCCCAGTACTTC. The full variable domain, rest sourced from reference TRBV30 and TRBJ2-5, is SQTIHQWPATLVQPVGSPLSLECTVEGTSNPNLYWYRQAAGRGLQLLFYSVGIGQISSEVPQNLSASRPQDRQFILSSKKLLLSDSGFYLCAWSARAREAQYFGPGTRLLVL.

This clone has just one count. The rearrangement joins TRBV19 to TRBJ1-4; D might be TRBD1 (5 bases). V was trimmed by 1 base and J by 8 bases, leaving 11 bases between them. In germline, CDR1 is LNHDA, CDR2 SQIVND (reference sequence). The CDR3 extends over 14 amino acids. CDR3 sequence reads: CASSIAAGKEKLFF. Written as DNA, the CDR3 is TGTGCCAGTAGTATAGCGGCAGGGAAAGAAAAACTGTTTTTT.

The J gene is TRBJ2-6, the V gene TRBV4-1; D perhaps matches TRBD2 (5 bases). The V gene lost 2 bases and the J gene lost 2 bases, with 7 bases spanning the gap. Germline-derived CDR1 and CDR2 are MGHRA and YSYEKL. This CDR3 is built from 15 residues. Written as DNA, the CDR3 is TGCGCCAGCAGCCAAACCGGGGCTGGGGCCAACGTCCTGACTTTC. Protein sequence: CASSQTGAGANVLTF.

The V and J genes are TRBV11-3 and TRBJ1-1, with D possibly being TRBD1 (5 bases). The germline V gene encodes CDR1 SGHNT and CDR2 YENEEA. This CDR3 has 13 amino acids. V lost 6 bases and J 5 bases, leaving 13 bases between the germline ends. Written as DNA, the CDR3 is TGTGCCAGCAGTTTCAGGGTTGGTACTGAAGCTTTCTTT. It is translated as CASSFRVGTEAFF.

This rearrangement joins TRBV12-5 to TRBJ2-3; TRBD2 aligns across 16 bases. The germline V gene has CDR1 LGHNT and CDR2 FRNRAP. CDR3 length: 17 amino acids. The junction had 6 bases not matched to a gene; V was cut back by 0 bases and J by 9 bases. The CDR3 protein is CASGLVLGTSGRATQYF. As DNA, the CDR3 is TGTGCTAGTGGTTTGGTACTTGGGACTAGCGGGAGGGCAACGCAGTATTTT.

This chain connects TRBV6-6 to TRBJ1-2, with a tentative D call TRBD1 (5 bases). V dropped 0 bases and J dropped 4 bases, with 12 bases sitting between them. Per the germline V gene, CDR1 is MNHNY and CDR2 is SVGAGI (reference sequence). The CDR3 is 15 amino acids. CDR3 DNA: TGTGCCAGCAGTTACTCCCGGGGCCGAGGCTATGGCTACACCTTC. Residues: CASSYSRGRGYGYTF.

This clone was recorded once. The chain combines TRBV30 with TRBJ1-2; D remains unclear. Between the trimmed V and J ends, which lost 4 bases and 0 bases, there was a span of 9 bases. The CDR3 is made up of 13 amino acids. CDR1 is GTSNPN and CDR2 is SVGIG in the germline V gene (reference sequence). The CDR3 reads CAWIINTNYGYTF. CDR3 in DNA: TGTGCCTGGATAATTAATACTAACTATGGCTACACCTTC.

V gene TRBV5-1 combines with J gene TRBJ1-5; 8 bases agree with TRBD1. The CDR3 spans 15 residues. Per germline, CDR1 SGHRS and CDR2 YFSETQ. Trimming took 0 bases from V and 6 from J; bases not matched to a gene: 5. The CDR3 here is CASSLDGQGFQPQHF. The CDR3 coding sequence is TGCGCCAGCAGCTTGGACGGACAGGGCTTTCAGCCCCAGCATTTT.

The genes are TRBV14 and TRBJ1-2; no firm D call. This CDR3 has 13 residues. Trimming took off 1 base at V and 8 bases at J, with 11 bases between the two ends. Germline V gene lookup returns CDR1 SGHDN and CDR2 FVKESK. Here the CDR3 reads CASSQVSSGGYTF. Here the CDR3 DNA reads TGTGCCAGCAGCCAAGTATCGTCCGGGGGCTACACCTTC. The full variable domain, completed using reference TRBV14 and TRBJ1-2, is EAGVTQFPSHSVIEKGQTVTLRCDPISGHDNLYWYRRVMGKEIKFLLHFVKESKQDESGMPNNRFLAERTGGTYSTLKVQPAELEDSGVYFCASSQVSSGGYTFGSGTRLTVV.

V gene TRBV5-5 combines with J gene TRBJ2-5; possibly TRBD1 or TRBD2 for D (5 bases each). The CDR3 totals 14 residues. The germline V gene encodes CDR1 SGHKS and CDR2 YYEKEE (reference sequence). The V end was cut by 7 bases, the J end by 5 bases, with 18 bases between. Here the CDR3 DNA reads TGTGCCAGCCTCTCCAGGGCGGGTCAGGAGACCCAGTACTTC. Encoded protein: CASLSRAGQETQYF.

The chain employs TRBV2 and TRBJ1-1; D ambiguous. The CDR3 consists of 12 residues. Trimming took off 3 bases at V and 11 bases at J, with 13 bases between the two ends. Germline assignment: CDR1 SNHLY and CDR2 FYNNEI. The CDR3 spells CASSDLGKAAFF. CDR3 DNA sequence: TGTGCCAGCAGTGATTTGGGAAAGGCCGCTTTCTTT.

As regards this clone: An end of the junction does not agree with germline; a read error may underlie this. V gene TRBV6-5 combines with J gene TRBJ1-2, with D possibly matching TRBD1 (5 bases). This CDR3 is 13 amino acids long. Looked up from germline, CDR1 is MNHEY and CDR2 is SVGAGI. The CDR3 loop is CASSYLTTGPMSF. The CDR3 coding sequence is TGTGCCAGCAGTTACCTTACGACGGGGCCCATGTCCTTC.

This sequence joins TRBV5-1 and TRBJ2-1; no clear D. The CDR3 is made up of 14 amino acids. Per the germline V gene, CDR1 is SGHRS and CDR2 is YFSETQ. The germline V and J ends were trimmed by 0 bases and 1 base, with 5 bases remaining between them. Written as DNA, the CDR3 is TGCGCCAGCAGCTTGGGTTTTTCCTACAATGAGCAGTTCTTC. Translation gives CASSLGFSYNEQFF.

This chain connects TRBV7-9 to TRBJ2-2; TRBD1 agrees at 7 bases. CDR1 is SEHNR, CDR2 FQNEAQ, per germline (reference sequence). V lost 4 bases, J lost 3 bases, and 8 bases stayed unmatched. The CDR3 loop spans 16 amino acids. CDR3 in DNA: TGTGCCAGCAGCTACCCGACAGGGTGGGACACCGGGGAGCTGTTTTTT. It yields the protein CASSYPTGWDTGELFF.